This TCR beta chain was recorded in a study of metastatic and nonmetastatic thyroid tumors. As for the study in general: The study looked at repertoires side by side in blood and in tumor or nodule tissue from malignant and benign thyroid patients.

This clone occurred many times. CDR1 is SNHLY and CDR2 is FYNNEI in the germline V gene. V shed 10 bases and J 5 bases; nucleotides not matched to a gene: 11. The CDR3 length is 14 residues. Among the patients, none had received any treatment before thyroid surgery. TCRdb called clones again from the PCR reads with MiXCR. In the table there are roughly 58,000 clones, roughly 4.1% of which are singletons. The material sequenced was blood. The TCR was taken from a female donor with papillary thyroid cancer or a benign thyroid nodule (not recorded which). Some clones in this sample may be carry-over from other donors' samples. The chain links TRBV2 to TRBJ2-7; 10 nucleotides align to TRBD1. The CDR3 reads CATAGQGISHEQYF. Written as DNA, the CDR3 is TGTGCCACGGCGGGACAGGGGATTTCCCACGAGCAGTACTTC. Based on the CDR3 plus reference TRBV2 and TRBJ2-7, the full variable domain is EPEVTQTPSHQVTQMGQEVILRCVPISNHLYFYWYRQILGQKVEFLVSFYNNEISEKSEIFDDQFSVERPDGSNFTLKIRSTKLEDSAMYFCATAGQGISHEQYFGPGTRLTVT.